This entry lists 7 T cell receptor beta chains sequenced from one sample in a study of technical replicates of blood from several donors. Clones were read by immunoSEQ multiplex PCR, and TCRdb kept only the in-frame ones, dropping some. The sample has under 90,000 clones, roughly 98% seen once. The sample was T cells isolated from PBMCs. The receptors originated from a human donor in good health.

This chain joins TRBV5-4 and TRBJ1-4; 8 bases are shared with TRBD1. The germline CDR1 and CDR2 sequences are SGHNT and YYREEE (reference sequence). The CDR3 totals 15 residues. Losses at the gene ends were 4 bases for V and 5 bases for J; bases not matched to a gene: 7. The CDR3 sequence: CASSGETGANEKLFF. The CDR3 DNA follows: TGTGCCAGCAGCGGGGAGACAGGGGCAAATGAAAAACTGTTTTTT.

The gene calls are TRBV2 and TRBJ2-7; 7 bases are a match to TRBD1. The CDR3 totals 12 residues. V lost 1 base and J lost 6; bases outside the gene matches: 0. Looked up from germline, CDR1 is SNHLY and CDR2 is FYNNEI. The CDR3 is CASSEGDSEQYF. The DNA for the CDR3 is TGTGCCAGCAGTGAAGGGGACAGCGAGCAGTACTTC.

The chain carries TRBV19 and TRBJ2-7; D remains ambiguous. The CDR3 runs 15 residues. With 3 bases removed from V and 1 base from J, the gap between germline ends came to 13 bases. The germline V gene has CDR1 LNHDA and CDR2 SQIVND (reference sequence). The CDR3 loop is CASSIHAGSSYEQYF. For the CDR3, the DNA is TGTGCCAGTAGTATCCATGCAGGCAGTTCCTACGAGCAGTACTTC.

In DNA form, the CDR3 reads TGTGCCAGCACCCTATGGGAACAGGGGAAGGAGCTGGGTGAGCAGTACTTC. Translating gives CASTLWEQGKELGEQYF. This chain connects TRBV7-9 to TRBJ2-7; 7 bases line up with TRBD1. CDR1 is SEHNR and CDR2 is FQNEAQ in the germline V gene (reference sequence). The J segment lost 7 bases and the V segment lost 7 bases, leaving 22 bases of the junction unmatched. CDR3 length: 17 residues.

V and J are TRBV6-5 and TRBJ2-7; D gene ambiguous. The CDR3 runs to 15 residues. The germline V gene has CDR1 MNHEY and CDR2 SVGAGI. The V end was cut by 3 bases, the J end by 2 bases, with 14 bases between. Here the CDR3 reads CASSYSPSPAYEQYF. CDR3 DNA sequence: TGTGCCAGCAGTTATAGCCCGTCCCCCGCCTACGAGCAGTACTTC.

As DNA, the CDR3 is TGTGCCAGCAGCAGACTAGCGGGGTCTAGCACAGATACGCAGTATTTT. It translates to CASSRLAGSSTDTQYF. The V and J genes are TRBV2 and TRBJ2-3; 11 bases are a match to TRBD2. The CDR3 extends over 16 amino acids. Germline values: CDR1 SNHLY, CDR2 FYNNEI. V trimming: 6 bases; J trimming: 0 bases; junction bases outside the gene matches: 5.

The chain couples TRBV28 to TRBJ2-5, with unresolved D. V dropped 5 bases and J dropped 2 bases, with 12 bases sitting between them. CDR1 is MDHEN and CDR2 is SYDVKM in the germline V gene. The CDR3 is 14 residues long. CDR3 residues: CASSAVARQETQYF. The CDR3 coding sequence is TGTGCCAGCAGTGCGGTGGCTAGACAAGAGACCCAGTACTTC.